These 30 T cell receptor beta chains came from one sample sequenced in a study of T cells after yellow fever vaccination. TCRdb independently ran MiXCR on the 5' RACE reads; one entry per CDR3 protein. The table shows 100,000 to 150,000 distinct CDR3 sequences, with 7.5% to 10% occurring only once. Sample: CD8+ T cells sorted from PBMCs, taken on the day of the yellow fever booster vaccination. These receptors came from a man aged 18-30 years who received the YFV17D yellow fever vaccine.

This clonotype was counted between two and nine times. The chain joins TRBV25-1 to TRBJ2-5, with TRBD2 matching 12 bases. The V gene's germline CDR1 is MGHDK and CDR2 SYGVNS. The trim removed 5 bases at V and 1 base at J, leaving 17 bases unmatched. The CDR3 loop spans 20 amino acids. CDR3 residues: CASSSLAGGPLVQSQETQYF. CDR3 DNA sequence: TGTGCCAGCAGTTCCCTAGCGGGGGGGCCCCTGGTTCAATCCCAAGAGACCCAGTACTTC.

The CDR3 DNA sequence: TGTGCCAGCAGCCCCTCTCGTTTTGGCTCCTACAATGAGCAGTTCTTC. Amino acids: CASSPSRFGSYNEQFF. This chain connects TRBV5-6 to TRBJ2-1; D unresolved. Germline CDR1 reads SGHDT; CDR2 reads YYEEEE. V lost 4 bases, J lost 0 bases, and 14 bases lay in between. CDR3 length: 16 amino acids. Full variable domain (remainder filled in from reference TRBV5-6 and TRBJ2-1): DAGVTQSPTHLIKTRGQQVTLRCSPKSGHDTVSWYQQALGQGPQFIFQYYEEEERQRGNFPDRFSGHQFPNYSSELNVNALLLGDSALYLCASSPSRFGSYNEQFFGPGTRLTVL.

This rearrangement joins TRBV7-9 to TRBJ2-7; 9 bases fit TRBD2. CDR1 is SEHNR and CDR2 is FQNEAQ in the germline V gene (reference sequence). V trimming: 5 bases; J trimming: 3 bases; junction bases outside the gene matches: 8. The CDR3 is made up of 15 amino acids. The CDR3 coding sequence is TGTGCCAGCAGCGAGCCTAGCGGGACATACTACGAGCAGTACTTC. It translates to CASSEPSGTYYEQYF.

The chain is built from TRBV27 and TRBJ2-5; maybe TRBD1 (5 bases). The CDR3 covers 13 residues. From germline, CDR1 is MNHEY and CDR2 SMNVEV (reference sequence). V was shortened by 3 bases and J by 5 bases, with 10 bases between the two germline ends. In DNA, the CDR3 is TGTGCCAGCAGTTTTCAGGGCTGGGAGACCCAGTACTTC. It encodes CASSFQGWETQYF.

Ten or more counts support this clonotype. The chain has TRBV24-1 and TRBJ2-5, with D perhaps given as TRBD1 or TRBD2 (5 bases each). Germline-derived CDR1 and CDR2 are KGHDR and SFDVKD. The CDR3 has 16 amino acids. The V end was cut by 5 bases, the J end by 1 base, with 16 bases between. The CDR3: CATSASRWGSQETQYF. CDR3 bases: TGTGCCACCAGTGCGTCCCGGTGGGGGAGCCAAGAGACCCAGTACTTC.

This clonotype was found a few times. This rearrangement joins TRBV4-2 to TRBJ2-2, with D unclear. The V gene's germline CDR1 is LGHNA and CDR2 YNFKEQ. The CDR3 extends over 15 amino acids. Between the trimmed V and J ends, which lost 0 bases and 0 bases, there was a span of 5 bases. CDR3 sequence (DNA): TGTGCCAGCAGCCAAGAACCAGCGAACACCGGGGAGCTGTTTTTT. Its protein is CASSQEPANTGELFF.

This clonotype occurred a few times. J is TRBJ2-1 and V is TRBV3-1; D unclear. Germline V gene lookup returns CDR1 LGHDT and CDR2 YNNKEL (reference sequence). Trimming shortened V by 2 bases and J by 4 bases, and 15 bases separated the two germline ends. The CDR3 loop spans 16 amino acids. The CDR3 is CASSQLDDTTYNEQFF. The CDR3 DNA is TGTGCCAGCAGCCAACTGGACGATACAACTTACAATGAGCAGTTCTTC.

The rearrangement links TRBV7-9 to TRBJ1-1; D is unresolved. This CDR3 is 16 amino acids long. Germline V CDR1 and CDR2: SEHNR, FQNEAQ (reference sequence). V gave up 1 base and J gave up 1 base, with 13 bases separating them. DNA for the CDR3: TGTGCCAGCAGCTTAGGAGGTTCCAGCCAGAACACTGAAGCTTTCTTT. Translating gives CASSLGGSSQNTEAFF.

The chain combines TRBV11-1 with TRBJ1-1; 9 nucleotides agree with TRBD1. This CDR3 contains 15 residues. Germline values: CDR1 SGHAT, CDR2 FQDESV (reference sequence). The ends lost 6 bases at V and 4 bases at J; junction bases unmatched: 9. The DNA of the CDR3 is TGTGCCAGCAGACCGCGAGGGACAGGGCCCACTGAAGCTTTCTTT. This sequence encodes CASRPRGTGPTEAFF.

V is TRBV12-5 and J is TRBJ2-7; maybe TRBD1 (5 bases). Germline CDR1 is LGHNT and CDR2 is FRNRAP. V was pared by 0 bases and J by 7 bases, with 10 bases between. The CDR3 consists of 13 residues. The CDR3 bases are TGTGCTAGTGGTTTGGTAGCAGGGCGTGAGCAGTACTTC. Amino acid sequence: CASGLVAGREQYF.

The rearrangement joins TRBV5-8 to TRBJ2-1; possible D gene TRBD1, 7 bases. There are 14 residues in the CDR3. Deletions cut 4 bases from V and 6 bases from J, with 14 bases between. Germline V gene lookup returns CDR1 SGHTS and CDR2 YDEGEE. The DNA for the CDR3 is TGTGCCAGCAGCCTGGAGGGGGCCCTCAATGAGCAGTTCTTC. Translated: CASSLEGALNEQFF.

This clonotype has a handful of counts. The chain links TRBV9 to TRBJ2-1, with 13 bases matching TRBD2. V was clipped by 0 bases and J by 2 bases; unmatched bases: 2. Germline V CDR1 and CDR2: SGDLS, YYNGEE. The CDR3 runs 17 residues. The CDR3 coding sequence is TGTGCCAGCAGCGTAGCAACTAGCGGGGGGGCCTACAATGAGCAGTTCTTC. Protein: CASSVATSGGAYNEQFF.

This clonotype turned up a few times. The chain is built from TRBV14 and TRBJ2-1, with no clear D. The CDR3 totals 18 residues. Per the germline V gene, CDR1 is SGHDN and CDR2 is FVKESK. Trimming took 4 bases from V and 0 from J, leaving 19 bases between them. The CDR3, as DNA: TGTGCCAGCAGCCCTAGTATTCGTTCTATCAGCTCCTACAATGAGCAGTTCTTC. This sequence encodes CASSPSIRSISSYNEQFF.

This rearrangement joins TRBV24-1 to TRBJ2-3; perhaps TRBD1 as D (5 bases). Trimming pared 5 bases from V and 11 bases from J, leaving 10 bases between. This CDR3 region has 11 residues. Per germline, CDR1 KGHDR and CDR2 SFDVKD. CDR3 in amino acids: CATSVGQGQYF. The CDR3 nucleotides are TGTGCCACCAGTGTCGGTCAGGGGCAGTATTTT.

In this sample, this clonotype turned up a few times. V usage is TRBV6-6 and J usage is TRBJ2-5, with 10 bases matching TRBD2. This CDR3 contains 17 residues. Germline CDR1 and CDR2: MNHNY and SVGAGI (reference sequence). J was trimmed by 5 bases and V by 0 bases; bases with no gene match: 9. CDR3 in amino acids: CASSYSNERGGRETQYF. CDR3 coding DNA: TGTGCCAGCAGTTACTCGAACGAGCGGGGGGGACGGGAGACCCAGTACTTC.

The CDR3 spells CAWSAGNTEAFF. CDR3 bases: TGTGCCTGGAGTGCCGGGAACACTGAAGCTTTCTTT. The chain is built from TRBV30 and TRBJ1-1; no reliable D call. V lost 1 base and J lost 1, with 4 bases in between. The CDR3 runs 12 residues. CDR1 is GTSNPN and CDR2 is SVGIG in the germline V gene (reference sequence).

The chain has TRBV7-9 and TRBJ1-3; D is uncertain. V was clipped by 4 bases and J by 4 bases, with 14 bases between them. CDR1 is SEHNR, CDR2 FQNEAQ, per germline (reference sequence). This CDR3 is built from 15 residues. CDR3 sequence (DNA): TGTGCCAGCAGCTCACTCCAATTGGGAGGAAACACCATATATTTT. This codes for CASSSLQLGGNTIYF.

The chain links TRBV6-6 to TRBJ2-1, with TRBD2 matching over 10 bases. Germline-derived CDR1 and CDR2 are MNHNY and SVGAGI (reference sequence). V shed 0 bases, J shed 9 bases, and the junction held 8 bases outside the gene matches. The CDR3 covers 16 residues. The DNA for the CDR3 is TGTGCCAGCAGTTACTCTCGGAGCGGGGGGGCCACTGAGCAGTTCTTC. It encodes CASSYSRSGGATEQFF.

This clonotype has only a few counts. CDR3 nucleotide sequence: TGTGCCAGCAGCCCACCGGGGGGACCCTACGAGCAGTACTTC. This sequence encodes CASSPPGGPYEQYF. The gene calls are TRBV7-9 and TRBJ2-7, with TRBD2 identical over 7 bases. The CDR3 runs 14 residues. CDR1 SEHNR and CDR2 FQNEAQ come from the germline V gene (reference sequence). The J segment lost 2 bases and the V segment lost 5 bases, leaving 6 bases of the junction unmatched.

This clonotype showed up just a few times. The rearrangement joins TRBV21-1 to TRBJ1-1. TRBV21-1 is termed a pseudogene. CDR3 length: 12 amino acids. The CDR3 here is CASREQNTEAFF. The DNA for the CDR3 is TGTGCCAGCAGGGAGCAGAACACTGAAGCTTTCTTT.

V is TRBV7-2 and J is TRBJ2-5, with 12 bases that match TRBD2. The CDR3 is 18 amino acids. The junction had 8 bases not matched to a gene; V was cut back by 1 base and J by 2 bases. CDR1 is SGHTA and CDR2 is FQGNSA in the germline V gene. The CDR3 DNA is TGTGCCAGCAGCTTAGGACTAGCGGGGGTCTCACCGCAAGAGACCCAGTACTTC. Residues: CASSLGLAGVSPQETQYF.

This clonotype showed up just a few times. The rearrangement links TRBV6-5 to TRBJ2-1, with a possible D match to TRBD1 (6 bases). Looked up from germline, CDR1 is MNHEY and CDR2 is SVGAGI. Trimming cost V 0 bases and J 0 bases, with 12 bases left between them. CDR3 length: 17 amino acids. The CDR3 region is CASSYSTGTGSYNEQFF. The CDR3 DNA is TGTGCCAGCAGTTACTCGACAGGAACCGGCTCCTACAATGAGCAGTTCTTC.

This clonotype came up many times. The chain employs TRBV7-3 and TRBJ2-3; D is possibly TRBD2 (5 bases). V was pared by 8 bases and J by 6 bases, with 15 bases between. Germline V gene data show CDR1 as SGHTA and CDR2 as FQGTGA. This CDR3 region has 13 residues. CDR3 nucleotides: TGTGCCAGCGGGGTCCTAGCCCAGGATACGCAGTATTTT. It translates to CASGVLAQDTQYF.

The CDR3 nucleotides read TGTGCCAGCAGCCCAATTTGGGACAGCCTTAGTAAAGTCGAACAGCCCCAGCATTTT. It yields the protein CASSPIWDSLSKVEQPQHF. This chain links TRBV28 with TRBJ1-5; 7 bases are shared with TRBD1. The CDR3 spans 19 residues. V shed 6 bases and J 7 bases; nucleotides not matched to a gene: 24. CDR1 and CDR2 from the germline V gene are MDHEN and SYDVKM.

This clonotype has a handful of counts. The V gene is TRBV7-3, the J gene TRBJ1-5; D is ambiguous. The CDR3 sequence is 14 residues long. Between the trimmed V and J ends, which lost 9 bases and 0 bases, there was a span of 12 bases. CDR1 is SGHTA and CDR2 is FQGTGA in the germline V gene. CDR3 bases: TGTGCCAGTACGAACGGTTCTAGCAATCAGCCCCAGCATTTT. It encodes CASTNGSSNQPQHF. The variable domain in full, completed from reference TRBV7-3 and TRBJ1-5, reads GAGVSQTPSNKVTEKGKYVELRCDPISGHTALYWYRQSLGQGPEFLIYFQGTGAADDSGLPNDRFFAVRPEGSVSTLKIQRTERGDSAVYLCASTNGSSNQPQHFGDGTRLSIL.

The chain is built from TRBV7-9 and TRBJ1-4, with D unclear. The CDR3 contains 14 residues. The germline V gene has CDR1 SEHNR and CDR2 FQNEAQ (reference sequence). V lost 5 bases and J lost 0, with 7 bases in between. CDR3 protein: CASSPIATNEKLFF. In DNA form, the CDR3 reads TGTGCCAGCAGCCCCATTGCAACTAATGAAAAACTGTTTTTT.

Only a few counts were recorded for this clonotype. This rearrangement joins TRBV28 to TRBJ1-1; D gene uncertain. Germline CDR1 and CDR2: MDHEN and SYDVKM. Trimming pared 6 bases from V and 10 bases from J, leaving 15 bases between. The CDR3 is 12 amino acids. The CDR3, as DNA: TGTGCCAGCAGGGGATCTTTTCCCGGAGCTTTCTTT. Its translation is CASRGSFPGAFF. The variable domain in full, with the rest retrieved from reference TRBV28 and TRBJ1-1, is DVKVTQSSRYLVKRTGEKVFLECVQDMDHENMFWYRQDPGLGLRLIYFSYDVKMKEKGDIPEGYSVSREKKERFSLILESASTNQTSMYLCASRGSFPGAFFGQGTRLTVV.

The rearrangement links TRBV12-3 or TRBV12-4 to TRBJ1-1, with D perhaps TRBD1 (5 bases). This CDR3 spans 15 amino acids. The V end was cut by 1 base, the J end by 5 bases, with 14 bases between. The CDR3 reads CASSLENMGVTEAFF. The CDR3 coding sequence is TGTGCCAGCAGTTTAGAGAATATGGGGGTAACTGAAGCTTTCTTT.

This clonotype was observed a few times. This chain links TRBV7-9 with TRBJ2-3; 8 positions match TRBD1. The CDR3 runs to 16 residues. V lost 5 bases, J lost 1 base, and 8 bases stayed unmatched. Germline-derived CDR1 and CDR2 are SEHNR and FQNEAQ (reference sequence). CDR3 in amino acids: CASSPTWGQGTDTQYF. CDR3 nucleotides: TGTGCCAGCAGCCCGACCTGGGGACAGGGCACAGATACGCAGTATTTT. Full variable domain (missing parts from reference TRBV7-9 and TRBJ2-3): DTGVSQNPRHKITKRGQNVTFRCDPISEHNRLYWYRQTLGQGPEFLTYFQNEAQLEKSRLLSDRFSAERPKGSFSTLEIQRTEQGDSAMYLCASSPTWGQGTDTQYFGPGTRLTVL.

This clonotype was counted a few times. This CDR3 reads CASSVNPGTGPDTQYF. Written as DNA, the CDR3 is TGTGCCAGCAGTGTGAATCCCGGGACAGGGCCAGATACGCAGTATTTT. This chain links TRBV12-3 or TRBV12-4 with TRBJ2-3, with 9 bases lining up with TRBD1. CDR3 length: 16 residues. V shed 5 bases and J 4 bases; nucleotides not matched to a gene: 10.